The T cell receptor beta chain under discussion was sequenced for a study of molecular identifiers for immune sequencing clone quantification. The wider study: In replicates, RNA taken from roughly 20,000 or 100,000 naive CD8 cells was divided five ways, and four portions underwent sequencing. Broader study findings: Reports indicate spiked Jurkat TCR RNA from one cell could be found among 950,000 to 1,000,000 naive cells.

Listed TCR primers and previously described methods were used for bulk TCR libraries. TCRdb analysed the PCR reads with MiXCR anew, one entry per CDR3 protein. Of about 640,000 distinct CDR3 sequences detected, just under 20% appear once; the ten largest clones hold around 0.86%. Germline CDR1 reads MNHEY; CDR2 reads SVGEGT. This CDR3 region has 13 residues. Details on this clonotype: As yet, its antigen is unknown. This could be a read error, since a much larger clone is one nucleotide away.

Naive CD8 libraries were made from around 20,000 to 1,000,000 sorted cells, and they used 10%, 30% or 50% RNA. The chain couples TRBV6-2 or TRBV6-3 to TRBJ1-1; unclear D gene. This receptor was identified in a human donor in good health. Some libraries in this study had Jurkat cell RNA spiked in. The source material was naive CD8+ T cells from blood, with Jurkat cell RNA spiked in. Subset of the sample: FACS-sorted CD8+CD4-CCR7+CD45RA+ naive T cells. CDR3 nucleotides: TGTGCCAGCAGTTACTCGATCAACCCTGAAGCTTCCTTT. It translates to CASSYSINPEASF.